One and the same sample provided the 5 T cell receptor beta chains below, sequenced in a study of siplizumab effects on memory and regulatory T cells. Here immunoSEQ multiplex PCR was the method, and the copy in TCRdb shows in-frame clones only, minus some. This table holds under 70,000 clones, about 80% found once. Sequencing used memory CD4+ T cells sorted from blood. These TCRs come from a human donor in good health.

The chain recombines TRBV7-9 with TRBJ1-5, with D perhaps TRBD1 (6 bases). This CDR3 region has 15 residues. Between the trimmed V and J ends, which lost 8 bases and 0 bases, there was a span of 14 bases. Germline V gene data show CDR1 as SEHNR and CDR2 as FQNEAQ (reference sequence). The CDR3 region is CASGGQTNSNQPQHF. The CDR3 DNA is TGTGCCAGCGGAGGACAGACAAATAGCAATCAGCCCCAGCATTTT. Drawing the rest from reference TRBV7-9 and TRBJ1-5, the complete variable domain is DTGVSQNPRHKITKRGQNVTFRCDPISEHNRLYWYRQTLGQGPEFLTYFQNEAQLEKSRLLSDRFSAERPKGSFSTLEIQRTEQGDSAMYLCASGGQTNSNQPQHFGDGTRLSIL.

The V and J genes are TRBV27 and TRBJ1-4; TRBD1 aligns across 7 bases. With V trimmed by 5 bases and J by 7 bases, 10 bases remained unmatched. This CDR3 contains 15 residues. Germline assignment: CDR1 MNHEY and CDR2 SMNVEV (reference sequence). This chain's CDR3 is CASSPERGRGEKLFF. DNA for the CDR3: TGTGCCAGCAGTCCGGAGAGGGGGCGGGGTGAAAAACTGTTTTTT.

J is TRBJ2-6 and V is TRBV2; no clear D gene. Germline V CDR1 and CDR2: SNHLY, FYNNEI. The length of the CDR3 is 14 residues. The V end lost 8 bases, the J end lost 0 bases, and 8 bases lay between the germline ends. CDR3 in DNA: TGTGCCAGCTTACTCCTCTCTGGGGCCAACGTCCTGACTTTC. Translating it yields CASLLLSGANVLTF.

This clone was counted between two and nine times. The rearrangement joins TRBV9 to TRBJ2-7; 9 bases fit TRBD2. There are 15 residues in the CDR3. CDR1 SGDLS and CDR2 YYNGEE come from the germline V gene. With 0 bases clipped from V and 2 bases from J, the junction kept 3 bases outside the gene matches. DNA for the CDR3: TGTGCCAGCAGCGTAGATCCTAGCGGGACCTACGAGCAGTACTTC. This translates into CASSVDPSGTYEQYF.

CDR3 DNA: TGTGCCAGTAGACCCGAGACAGCCCTGACACGTCAGCCCCAGCATTTT. It encodes CASRPETALTRQPQHF. The chain combines TRBV19 with TRBJ1-5; possible D gene TRBD1, 5 bases. Germline-derived CDR1 and CDR2 are LNHDA and SQIVND (reference sequence). This CDR3 comprises 16 residues. The V end lost 6 bases, the J end lost 6 bases, and 21 bases lay between the germline ends.